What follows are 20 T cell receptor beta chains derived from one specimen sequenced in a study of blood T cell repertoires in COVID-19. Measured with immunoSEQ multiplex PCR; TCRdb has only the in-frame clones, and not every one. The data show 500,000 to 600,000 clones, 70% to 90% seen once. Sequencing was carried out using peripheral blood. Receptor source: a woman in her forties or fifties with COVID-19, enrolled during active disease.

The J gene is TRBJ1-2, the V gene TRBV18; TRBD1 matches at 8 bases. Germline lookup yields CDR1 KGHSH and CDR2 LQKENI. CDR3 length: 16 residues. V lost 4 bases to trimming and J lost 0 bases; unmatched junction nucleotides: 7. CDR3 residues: CASSQGQEAPNYGYTF. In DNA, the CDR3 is TGTGCCAGCTCACAGGGACAGGAGGCCCCTAACTATGGCTACACCTTC.

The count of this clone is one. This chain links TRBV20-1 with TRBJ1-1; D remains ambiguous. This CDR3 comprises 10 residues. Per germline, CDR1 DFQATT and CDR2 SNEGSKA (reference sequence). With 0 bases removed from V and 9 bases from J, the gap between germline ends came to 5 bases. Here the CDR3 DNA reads TGCAGTGCTAGAGACAGGCAAGCTTTCTTT. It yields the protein CSARDRQAFF.

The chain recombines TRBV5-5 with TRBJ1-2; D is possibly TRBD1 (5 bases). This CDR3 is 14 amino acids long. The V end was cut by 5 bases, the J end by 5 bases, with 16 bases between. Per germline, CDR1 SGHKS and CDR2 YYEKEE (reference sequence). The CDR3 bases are TGTGCCAGCAGTTCCCTCGGGGGGGGTTATGGCTACACCTTC. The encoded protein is CASSSLGGGYGYTF.

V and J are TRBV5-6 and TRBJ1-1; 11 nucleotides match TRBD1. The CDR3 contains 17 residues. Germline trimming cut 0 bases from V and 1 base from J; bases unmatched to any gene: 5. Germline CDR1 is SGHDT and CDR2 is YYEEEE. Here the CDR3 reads CASSLAGDRGRNTEAFF. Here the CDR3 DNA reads TGTGCCAGCAGCTTGGCAGGGGACAGGGGGAGGAACACTGAAGCTTTCTTT.

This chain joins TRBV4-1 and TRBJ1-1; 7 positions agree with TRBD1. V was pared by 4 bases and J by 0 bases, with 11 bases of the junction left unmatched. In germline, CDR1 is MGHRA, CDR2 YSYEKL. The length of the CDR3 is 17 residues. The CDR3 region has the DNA TGCGCCAGCAGCCGACTGACCGGGACAGCCTTGAACACTGAAGCTTTCTTT. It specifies CASSRLTGTALNTEAFF.

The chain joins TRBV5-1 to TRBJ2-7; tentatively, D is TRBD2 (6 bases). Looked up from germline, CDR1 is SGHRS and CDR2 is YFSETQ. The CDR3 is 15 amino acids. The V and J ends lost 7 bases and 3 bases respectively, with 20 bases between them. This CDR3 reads CASRPLEGQDYEQYF. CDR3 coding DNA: TGCGCCAGCCGCCCGCTGGAGGGGCAGGACTACGAGCAGTACTTC.

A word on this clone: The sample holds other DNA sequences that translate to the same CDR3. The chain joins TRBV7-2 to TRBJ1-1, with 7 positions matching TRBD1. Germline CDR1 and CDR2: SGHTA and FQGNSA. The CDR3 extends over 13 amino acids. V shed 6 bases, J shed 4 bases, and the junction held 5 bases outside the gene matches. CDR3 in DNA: TGTGCCAGCAGTTTTACAGGGGTCACTGAAGCTTTCTTT. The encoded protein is CASSFTGVTEAFF.

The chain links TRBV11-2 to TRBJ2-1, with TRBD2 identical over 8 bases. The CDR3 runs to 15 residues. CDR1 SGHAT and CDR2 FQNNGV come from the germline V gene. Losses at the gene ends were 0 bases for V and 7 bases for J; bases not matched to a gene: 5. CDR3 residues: CASSLEAGGRNEQFF. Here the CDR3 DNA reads TGTGCCAGCAGCTTAGAGGCGGGGGGCCGAAATGAGCAGTTCTTC.

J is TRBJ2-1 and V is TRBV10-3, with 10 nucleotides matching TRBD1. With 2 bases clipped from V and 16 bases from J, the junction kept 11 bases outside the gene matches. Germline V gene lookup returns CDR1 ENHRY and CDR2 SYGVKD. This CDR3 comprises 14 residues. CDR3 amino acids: CAISEALAGTGAFF. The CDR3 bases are TGTGCCATCAGTGAGGCGCTCGCCGGGACAGGGGCATTCTTC.

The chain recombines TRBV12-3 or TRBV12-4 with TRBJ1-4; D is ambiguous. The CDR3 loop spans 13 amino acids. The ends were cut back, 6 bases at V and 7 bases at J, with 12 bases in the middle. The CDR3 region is CASSFSTGEKLFF. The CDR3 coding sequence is TGTGCCAGCAGCTTTTCAACCGGTGAAAAACTGTTTTTT.

The CDR3 DNA reads TGCGCCAGCAGCGCGACCGGGACAGGGGGCTTTCAGTACTTC. Encoded protein: CASSATGTGGFQYF. V and J are TRBV5-1 and TRBJ2-7; 12 nucleotides agree with TRBD1. The CDR3 is 14 residues long. Germline V gives CDR1 SGHRS, CDR2 YFSETQ. After removal of 4 bases from V and 10 bases from J, the junction contained 9 bases not matched to a gene.

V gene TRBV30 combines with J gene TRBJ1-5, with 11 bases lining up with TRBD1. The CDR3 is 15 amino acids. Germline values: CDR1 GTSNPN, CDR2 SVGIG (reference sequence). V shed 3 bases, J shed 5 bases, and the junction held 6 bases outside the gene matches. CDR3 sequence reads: CAWRTRTGGYQPQHF. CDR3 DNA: TGTGCCTGGAGAACCCGGACAGGGGGCTATCAGCCCCAGCATTTT.

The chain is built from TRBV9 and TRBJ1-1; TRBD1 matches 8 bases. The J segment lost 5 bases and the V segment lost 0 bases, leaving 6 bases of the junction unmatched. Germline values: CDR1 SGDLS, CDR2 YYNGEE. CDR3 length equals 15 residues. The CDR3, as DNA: TGTGCCAGCAGCGTAGAACAGGGGGGAAATACTGAAGCTTTCTTT. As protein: CASSVEQGGNTEAFF.

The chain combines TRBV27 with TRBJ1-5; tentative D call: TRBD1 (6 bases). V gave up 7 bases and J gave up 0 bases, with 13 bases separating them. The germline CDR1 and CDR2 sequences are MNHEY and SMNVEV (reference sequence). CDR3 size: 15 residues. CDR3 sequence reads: CASNLTGYSNQPQHF. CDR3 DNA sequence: TGTGCCAGCAACCTCACAGGGTATAGCAATCAGCCCCAGCATTTT.

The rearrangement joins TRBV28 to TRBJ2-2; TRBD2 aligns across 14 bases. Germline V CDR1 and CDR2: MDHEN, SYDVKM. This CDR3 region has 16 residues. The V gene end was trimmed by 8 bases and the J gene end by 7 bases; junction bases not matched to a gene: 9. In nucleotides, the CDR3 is TGTGCCAGCGGGACTAGCGGGGGAGCGAGCAGCGGGGAGCTGTTTTTT. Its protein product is CASGTSGGASSGELFF.

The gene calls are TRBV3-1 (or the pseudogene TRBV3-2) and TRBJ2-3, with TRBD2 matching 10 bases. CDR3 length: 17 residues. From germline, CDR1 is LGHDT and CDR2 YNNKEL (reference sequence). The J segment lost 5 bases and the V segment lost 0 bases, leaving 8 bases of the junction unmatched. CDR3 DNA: TGTGCCAGCAGCCAAGATCAAAGCGGGGGGGCCGGAGATACGCAGTATTTT. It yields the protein CASSQDQSGGAGDTQYF.

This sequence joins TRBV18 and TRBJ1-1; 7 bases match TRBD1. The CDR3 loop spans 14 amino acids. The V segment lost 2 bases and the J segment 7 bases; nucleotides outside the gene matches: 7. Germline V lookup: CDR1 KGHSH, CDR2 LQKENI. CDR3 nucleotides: TGTGCCAGCTCACCAAGAAAGGGGGCACATGAAGCTTTCTTT. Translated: CASSPRKGAHEAFF.

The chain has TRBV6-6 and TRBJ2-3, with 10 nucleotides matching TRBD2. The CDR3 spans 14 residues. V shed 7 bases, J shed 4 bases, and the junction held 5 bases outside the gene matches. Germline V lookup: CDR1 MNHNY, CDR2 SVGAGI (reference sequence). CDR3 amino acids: CASKTSGFADTQYF. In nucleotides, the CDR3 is TGTGCCAGCAAGACTAGCGGGTTTGCAGATACGCAGTATTTT.

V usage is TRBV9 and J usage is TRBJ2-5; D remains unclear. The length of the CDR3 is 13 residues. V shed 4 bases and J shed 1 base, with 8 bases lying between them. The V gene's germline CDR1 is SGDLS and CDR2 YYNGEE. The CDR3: CASSFDFQETQYF. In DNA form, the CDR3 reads TGTGCCAGCAGCTTCGACTTCCAAGAGACCCAGTACTTC.

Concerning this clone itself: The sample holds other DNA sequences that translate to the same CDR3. This chain's CDR3 is CASSQVANTEAFF. CDR3 DNA sequence: TGTGCCAGCAGCCAAGTAGCGAACACTGAAGCTTTCTTT. The chain uses TRBV3-1 (or the pseudogene TRBV3-2) and TRBJ1-1; D gene uncertain. V lost 1 base to trimming and J lost 1 base, with 4 bases between them. The CDR3 is made up of 13 amino acids. Germline V gene sequence: CDR1 LGHDT, CDR2 YNNKEL (reference sequence).